Sequencing of this T cell receptor beta chain was carried out in a study of resident and recirculating memory T cells in vitiligo. The overall study: Shave-biopsy epidermis from lesional and nonlesional skin was sequenced alongside PBMCs.

Concerning this clone itself: As yet, its antigen is unknown.

Study-wide results and limits: Different lesions suggested infiltration by different T cell clones.

Stable patients also lacked confetti depigmentation, a sign of active vitiligo. The junction had 9 bases not matched to a gene; V was cut back by 4 bases and J by 8 bases. The V gene's germline CDR1 is SGDLS and CDR2 YYNGEE. CDR3 length: 15 amino acids. The protocol was immunoSEQ multiplex PCR, while the TCRdb copy is restricted to in-frame clones and leaves out a portion. The sample consists of more than 70,000 clones, roughly nine tenths of them appearing once. The chain has TRBV9 and TRBJ2-1; 10 positions agree with TRBD2. Sequences were obtained from blood. This TCR was sampled from a male donor with vitiligo. The chain's CDR3 is CASSYASGSTDEQFF. CDR3 coding DNA: TGTGCCAGCAGCTATGCTAGCGGGAGTACCGATGAGCAGTTCTTC.